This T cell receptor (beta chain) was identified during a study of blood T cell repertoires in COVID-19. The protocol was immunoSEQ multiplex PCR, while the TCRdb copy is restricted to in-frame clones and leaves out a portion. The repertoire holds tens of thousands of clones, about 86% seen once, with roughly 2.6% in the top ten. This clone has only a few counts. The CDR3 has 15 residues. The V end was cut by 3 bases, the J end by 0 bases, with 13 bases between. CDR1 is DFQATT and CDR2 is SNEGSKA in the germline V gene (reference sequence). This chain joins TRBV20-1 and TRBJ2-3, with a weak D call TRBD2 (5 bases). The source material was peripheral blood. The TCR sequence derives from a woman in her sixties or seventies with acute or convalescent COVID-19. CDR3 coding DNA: TGCAGTGCTAGTAAGGTTAGCGCAAGCACAGATACGCAGTATTTT. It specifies CSASKVSASTDTQYF.